This T cell receptor (beta chain) was recovered during a study of T cells in localized non-small cell lung cancer. Study results and limitations: Detection in adjacent lung was observed for a median 57 of the top 100 tumor clones. Compared with tumor, uninvolved adjacent lung displayed greater T cell clonality, ranking highest overall. It remains possible that heterogeneity exists, since only one tumor region was sequenced. The study linked higher blood T cell density to longer overall survival.

Comments on this clone: Antigen unknown.

Measured with immunoSEQ multiplex PCR; TCRdb has only the in-frame clones, and not every one. This table has about 3,300 clones, around a quarter appearing once. CDR1 LNHDA and CDR2 SQIVND come from the germline V gene (reference sequence). The V segment lost 2 bases and the J segment 6 bases; nucleotides outside the gene matches: 8. CDR3 length: 18 amino acids. The material was lung tumor tissue, obtained before any cancer treatment. This receptor was identified in a male donor older than 55 with stage I lung adenocarcinoma. The chain employs TRBV19 and TRBJ2-2; 14 bases agree with TRBD2. CDR3 in DNA: TGTGCCAGTAGTATATCGACTAGCGGGGGGGCTGGGCCCGGGGAGCTGTTTTTT. Translated: CASSISTSGGAGPGELFF.